This TCR beta chain was recorded in a study of blood T cell repertoires in COVID-19. Method: immunoSEQ multiplex PCR; TCRdb's copy keeps in-frame clones and lacks some. Found here are approximately 320,000 clones, approximately 85% of them singletons; the top ten hold approximately 7.9%. CDR3 length: 19 residues. CDR1 and CDR2 from the germline V gene are MNHEY and SMNVEV (reference sequence). V was shortened by 1 base and J by 5 bases, with 24 bases between the two germline ends. The source is a human donor in a cohort sampled during active COVID-19. Sequencing was done on a sample of peripheral blood. The chain joins TRBV27 to TRBJ2-1, with a weak D call TRBD1 (6 bases). The CDR3 nucleotides read TGTGCCAGCAGTTTATTATCTTGGACAGAACCAATTTCCAACAATGAGCAGTTCTTC. Translating gives CASSLLSWTEPISNNEQFF.